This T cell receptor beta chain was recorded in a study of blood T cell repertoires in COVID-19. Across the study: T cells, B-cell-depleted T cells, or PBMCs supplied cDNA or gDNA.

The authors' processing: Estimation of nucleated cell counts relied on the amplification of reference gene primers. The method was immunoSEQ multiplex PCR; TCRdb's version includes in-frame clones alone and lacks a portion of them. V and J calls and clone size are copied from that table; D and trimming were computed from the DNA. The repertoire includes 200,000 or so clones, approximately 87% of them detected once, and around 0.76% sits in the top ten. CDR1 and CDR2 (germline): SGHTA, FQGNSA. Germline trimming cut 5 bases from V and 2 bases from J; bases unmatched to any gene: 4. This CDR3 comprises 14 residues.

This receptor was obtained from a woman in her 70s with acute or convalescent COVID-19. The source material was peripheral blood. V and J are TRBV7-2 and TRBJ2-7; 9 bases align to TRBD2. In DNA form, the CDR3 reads TGTGCCAGCAGCGCCGGCGGGGGGGCCTACGAGCAGTACTTC. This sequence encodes CASSAGGGAYEQYF.